This T cell receptor (beta chain) was captured in a study of blood T cell repertoires in COVID-19. As for the study in general: Specimens from acute and convalescent COVID-19 originated in the United States, Italy and Spain. PBMCs, B-cell-depleted T cells, or T cells were the source of the cDNA or gDNA that made up the material.

The V gene lost 0 bases and the J gene lost 5 bases, with 14 bases spanning the gap. Germline V gene data show CDR1 as SGDLS and CDR2 as YYNGEE. The CDR3 contains 15 residues. Original processing methods: Amplifying reference gene primers gave estimates of nucleated cell counts. The assay was immunoSEQ multiplex PCR, and TCRdb's table has in-frame clones only and misses some. V, J and clone size were drawn from that table, and D and trimming were deduced from the DNA. The sample records over 200,000 clones, around nine tenths being singletons. The chain couples TRBV9 to TRBJ2-5; tentatively, D is TRBD1 (6 bases). The clonotype originates from a middle-aged man who had recovered from COVID-19. Sequencing was carried out using peripheral blood. The CDR3 region is CASSVEPGVSETQYF. In nucleotides, the CDR3 is TGTGCCAGCAGCGTAGAGCCAGGGGTATCGGAGACCCAGTACTTC.